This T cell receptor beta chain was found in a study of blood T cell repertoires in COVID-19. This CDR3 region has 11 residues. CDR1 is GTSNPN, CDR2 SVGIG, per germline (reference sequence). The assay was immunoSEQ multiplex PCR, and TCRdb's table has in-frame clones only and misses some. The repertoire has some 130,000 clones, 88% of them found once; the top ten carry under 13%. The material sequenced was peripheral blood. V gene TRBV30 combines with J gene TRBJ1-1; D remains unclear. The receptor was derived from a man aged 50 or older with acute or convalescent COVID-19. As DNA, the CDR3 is TGTGCTTCTTCACGGGTCACTGAAGCTTTCTTT. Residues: CASSRVTEAFF.